A single T cell receptor (beta chain) is shown here with its context. No donor had another autoimmune disease or recent infection within four weeks. Roughly 9.8 milliliters of peripheral blood were drawn from each donor. V shed 3 bases and J shed 5 bases, with 10 bases lying between them. Germline values: CDR1 MDHEN, CDR2 SYDVKM. This CDR3 has 14 amino acids. The data stem from a study of type 1 and type 2 diabetes patients. Study information: Participants included type 1 and type 2 diabetes patients plus nondiabetic controls. Magnetic bead positive selection isolated CD4+ or CD8+ T cells from PBMCs.

The PCR template was genomic DNA. Amplification of the beta chain CDR3 used 30 forward and 13 reverse multiplex primers. MiXCR, applied by TCRdb to the multiplex PCR reads, yields one record per CDR3 protein. In the table there are 250,000 or so distinct CDR3 sequences, 47% of which are singletons. Sample: peripheral blood mononuclear cells (PBMCs). The source of this sequence is a man between 18 and 35 years old with type 2 diabetes. V is TRBV28 and J is TRBJ2-2; D possibly matches TRBD1 or TRBD2 (6 bases each). The DNA for the CDR3 is TGTGCCAGCAGTTTGGGGGGCAGAACCGGGGAGCTGTTTTTT. Translating it yields CASSLGGRTGELFF.